Listed below are T cell receptor beta chains from one sample, sequenced in a study of cytomegalovirus exposure and HLA in healthy donors. Assay: immunoSEQ multiplex PCR; the TCRdb copy retains only in-frame clones and omits some. The table includes around 240,000 clones, 82% detected once. The sample comprised PBMCs. The receptors stem from a woman aged 40 to 50 in good health and CMV-seropositive. Both conserved end residues are part of each CDR3. The D gene is left open where the match is weak. Only part of the rows carry a size: once, few, many, or a class if the clone is expanded.

d_call: -; j_call: TRBJ1-6; clone_size: once; v_call: TRBV4-2; cdr3_aa: CASSQARGPLHF; cdr3_nt: TGTGCCAGCAGCCAAGCTAGGGGACCCCTCCACTTT
d_call: -; j_call: TRBJ2-1; clone_size: -; v_call: TRBV9; cdr3_aa: CASAERDSYNEQFF; cdr3_nt: TGTGCCAGCGCCGAGCGCGACTCCTACAATGAGCAGTTCTTC
d_call: TRBD1; j_call: TRBJ2-1; clone_size: -; v_call: TRBV6-4; cdr3_aa: CASSDRAGQGGNEQFF; cdr3_nt: TGTGCCAGCAGTGATAGGGCGGGACAGGGTGGAAATGAGCAGTTCTTC
d_call: TRBD1; j_call: TRBJ1-1; clone_size: -; v_call: TRBV6-6; cdr3_aa: CASSYSLGTGSNF; cdr3_nt: TGTGCCAGCAGTTACTCCCTCGGGACAGGGAGTAACTTT
d_call: -; j_call: TRBJ1-5; clone_size: -; v_call: TRBV6-6; cdr3_aa: CASTQGNSNQPQHF; cdr3_nt: TGTGCCAGCACACAGGGAAATAGCAATCAGCCCCAGCATTTT
d_call: TRBD1; j_call: TRBJ2-2; clone_size: -; v_call: TRBV19; cdr3_aa: CASIRTGGNTGELFF; cdr3_nt: TGTGCCAGTATCAGGACAGGGGGCAACACCGGGGAGCTGTTTTTT
d_call: TRBD2; j_call: TRBJ2-7; clone_size: -; v_call: TRBV4-1; cdr3_aa: CASSQEGLAGSYEQYF; cdr3_nt: TGCGCCAGCAGCCAAGAAGGGCTAGCGGGGTCCTACGAGCAGTACTTC
d_call: -; j_call: TRBJ1-1; clone_size: -; v_call: TRBV11-1; cdr3_aa: CASSSDNNRNTEAFF; cdr3_nt: TGTGCCAGCAGCTCAGACAATAACCGAAACACTGAAGCTTTCTTT
d_call: TRBD1; j_call: TRBJ2-7; clone_size: -; v_call: TRBV15; cdr3_aa: CATSRERHGQGLYEQYF; cdr3_nt: TGTGCCACCAGCAGAGAAAGGCATGGACAGGGGCTCTACGAGCAGTACTTC
d_call: -; j_call: TRBJ2-5; clone_size: -; v_call: TRBV7-3; cdr3_aa: CASSRSVQETQYF; cdr3_nt: TGTGCCAGCAGCCGCAGCGTGCAAGAGACCCAGTACTTC
d_call: -; j_call: TRBJ1-1; clone_size: -; v_call: TRBV6-5; cdr3_aa: CASSRDKEAFF; cdr3_nt: TGTGCCAGCAGTAGAGACAAAGAAGCTTTCTTT
d_call: -; j_call: TRBJ1-5; clone_size: once; v_call: TRBV9; cdr3_aa: CASSAQSGDQPQHF; cdr3_nt: TGTGCCAGCAGCGCCCAATCAGGGGACCAGCCCCAGCATTTT
d_call: -; j_call: TRBJ1-1; clone_size: once; v_call: TRBV6-5; cdr3_aa: CASSRGVLNTEAFF; cdr3_nt: TGTGCCAGCAGCCGAGGAGTACTAAACACTGAAGCTTTCTTT
d_call: -; j_call: TRBJ1-1; clone_size: -; v_call: TRBV18; cdr3_aa: CASSPIKTTVEAFF; cdr3_nt: TGTGCCAGCTCACCAATTAAGACGACAGTGGAAGCTTTCTTT
d_call: -; j_call: TRBJ2-5; clone_size: -; v_call: TRBV7-3; cdr3_aa: CASSLIVQETQYF; cdr3_nt: TGTGCCAGCAGCTTAATAGTTCAAGAGACCCAGTACTTC